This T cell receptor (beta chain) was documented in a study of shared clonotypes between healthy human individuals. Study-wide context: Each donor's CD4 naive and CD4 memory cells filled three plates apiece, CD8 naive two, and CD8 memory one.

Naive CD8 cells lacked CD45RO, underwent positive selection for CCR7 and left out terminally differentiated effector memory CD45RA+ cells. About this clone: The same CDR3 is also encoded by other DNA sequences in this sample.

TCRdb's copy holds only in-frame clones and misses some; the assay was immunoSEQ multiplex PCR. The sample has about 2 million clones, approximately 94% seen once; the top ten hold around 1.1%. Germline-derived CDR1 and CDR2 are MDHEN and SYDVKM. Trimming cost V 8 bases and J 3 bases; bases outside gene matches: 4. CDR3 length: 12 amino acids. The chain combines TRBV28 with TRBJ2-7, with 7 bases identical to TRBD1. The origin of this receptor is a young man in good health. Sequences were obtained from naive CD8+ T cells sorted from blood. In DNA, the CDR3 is TGTGCCAGCGGGGACAGAATCTACGAGCAGTACTTC. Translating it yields CASGDRIYEQYF. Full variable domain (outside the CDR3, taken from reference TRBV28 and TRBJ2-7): DVKVTQSSRYLVKRTGEKVFLECVQDMDHENMFWYRQDPGLGLRLIYFSYDVKMKEKGDIPEGYSVSREKKERFSLILESASTNQTSMYLCASGDRIYEQYFGPGTRLTVT.